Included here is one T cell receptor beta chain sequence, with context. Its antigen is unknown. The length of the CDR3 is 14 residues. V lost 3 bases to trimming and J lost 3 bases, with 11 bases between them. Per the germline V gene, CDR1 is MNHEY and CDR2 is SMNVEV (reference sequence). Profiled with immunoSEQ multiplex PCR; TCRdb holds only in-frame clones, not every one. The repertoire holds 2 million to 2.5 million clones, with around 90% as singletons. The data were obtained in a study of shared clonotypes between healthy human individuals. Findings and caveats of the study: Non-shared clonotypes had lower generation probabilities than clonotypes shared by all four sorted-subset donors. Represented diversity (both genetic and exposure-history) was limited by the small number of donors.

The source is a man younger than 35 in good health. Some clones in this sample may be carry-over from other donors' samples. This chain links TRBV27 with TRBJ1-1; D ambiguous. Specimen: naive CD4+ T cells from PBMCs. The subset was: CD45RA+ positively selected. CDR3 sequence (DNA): TGTGCCAGCAGTTTTAGGCGGGTGCACACTGAAGCTTTCTTT. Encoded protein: CASSFRRVHTEAFF.